The 15 T cell receptor beta chains presented below share a single source sample, sequenced in a study of blood T cells in healthy people across ages. The authors ran a second PCR of roughly 6 to 12 cycles using a sample-barcoded 5' primer and a J-beta primer mix. TCRdb processed the 5' RACE reads anew with MiXCR; each CDR3 protein has one entry. Among around 1,600,000 distinct CDR3 sequences, approximately 43% were seen once, and the ten largest hold under 5%. Sequenced input: blood. Receptor source: a woman aged 18-29 years in good health.

The sample holds a few counts of this clonotype. The V and J genes are TRBV7-9 and TRBJ1-2; the D is unclear. The V and J ends lost 5 bases and 4 bases respectively, with 11 bases between them. Germline V gene data show CDR1 as SEHNR and CDR2 as FQNEAQ (reference sequence). The CDR3 consists of 13 residues. In DNA form, the CDR3 reads TGTGCCAGCAGCGGCCGGGCAACCTATGGCTACACCTTC. This translates into CASSGRATYGYTF.

This clonotype has only a few counts. The chain recombines TRBV20-1 with TRBJ2-1; 10 bases are a match to TRBD2. The CDR3 consists of 16 residues. Trimming took 6 bases from V and 1 from J; bases not matched to a gene: 9. Germline values: CDR1 DFQATT, CDR2 SNEGSKA (reference sequence). DNA of the CDR3: TGCAGTGCCCCGCGGCGTAGCGGGAGGTCCTACAATGAGCAGTTCTTC. Its translation: CSAPRRSGRSYNEQFF.

The V gene is TRBV6-5, the J gene TRBJ1-1, with D possibly matching TRBD1 (5 bases). Germline loops: CDR1 MNHEY, CDR2 SVGAGI. CDR3 length: 16 residues. Trimming took 0 bases from V and 3 from J, leaving 14 bases between them. Written as DNA, the CDR3 is TGTGCCAGCAGTTACTCGATGGGGGGGGGAGACACTGAAGCTTTCTTT. Encoded protein: CASSYSMGGGDTEAFF.

The sample holds many counts of this clonotype. V and J are TRBV29-1 and TRBJ2-5, with D perhaps matching TRBD1 (5 bases). V lost 3 bases and J lost 5, with 16 bases in between. The length of the CDR3 is 14 residues. Germline CDR1 reads SQVTM; CDR2 reads ANQGSEA. The CDR3 bases are TGCAGCGTTGACGAGATTAGGGGTTTGGAGACCCAGTACTTC. It specifies CSVDEIRGLETQYF.

This clonotype was recorded a few times. The genes are TRBV20-1 and TRBJ1-4, with D possibly TRBD1 on 5 matching bases. The length of the CDR3 is 15 residues. V dropped 5 bases and J dropped 4 bases, with 17 bases sitting between them. Per germline, CDR1 DFQATT and CDR2 SNEGSKA (reference sequence). CDR3 residues: CSAQDQGSLNEKLFF. The CDR3 nucleotides are TGCAGTGCTCAGGATCAGGGCTCCCTTAATGAAAAACTGTTTTTT.

The chain couples TRBV7-9 to TRBJ2-7, with D maybe TRBD1 (5 bases). The CDR3 consists of 16 residues. The V end was cut by 1 base, the J end by 5 bases, with 18 bases between. The V gene's germline CDR1 is SEHNR and CDR2 FQNEAQ (reference sequence). The CDR3 DNA is TGTGCCAGCAGCTTAGTATTAGGGGCGCGGTCCCACGAGCAGTACTTC. Translated: CASSLVLGARSHEQYF.

The chain employs TRBV11-2 and TRBJ1-2, with unresolved D. Per the germline V gene, CDR1 is SGHAT and CDR2 is FQNNGV. This CDR3 spans 15 amino acids. Between the trimmed V and J ends, which lost 1 base and 3 bases, there was a span of 12 bases. The CDR3 coding sequence is TGTGCCAGCAGCTTAGGGCCCGGGCTGGACTATGGCTACACCTTC. Translated: CASSLGPGLDYGYTF.

The gene calls are TRBV12-3 or TRBV12-4 and TRBJ2-5, with 9 positions matching TRBD2. V lost 3 bases and J lost 13; bases outside the gene matches: 9. The CDR3 runs 13 residues. CDR3 sequence (DNA): TGTGCCAGCAGTTTGGAAACTGGCGGGAGGGTGTACTTC. Translation: CASSLETGGRVYF.

In regard to this clonotype: Sequence at one end of the junction differs from germline and may be a read error. For the CDR3, the DNA is TGTGCCTGCAGCCCCGACAGGGTTAACTATGGCTACACCTTC. It yields the protein CACSPDRVNYGYTF. The chain joins TRBV7-9 to TRBJ1-2; 7 positions agree with TRBD1. The germline CDR1 and CDR2 sequences are SEHNR and FQNEAQ (reference sequence). The CDR3 is made up of 14 amino acids. Drawing the rest from reference TRBV7-9 and TRBJ1-2, the complete variable domain is DTGVSQNPRHKITKRGQNVTFRCDPISEHNRLYWYRQTLGQGPEFLTYFQNEAQLEKSRLLSDRFSAERPKGSFSTLEIQRTEQGDSAMYLCACSPDRVNYGYTFGSGTRLTVV.

V is TRBV20-1 and J is TRBJ1-5; TRBD1 matches 8 bases. This CDR3 has 14 residues. The germline V gene encodes CDR1 DFQATT and CDR2 SNEGSKA (reference sequence). V shed 6 bases, J shed 3 bases, and the junction held 7 bases outside the gene matches. The CDR3 nucleotides are TGCAGTGCCTCCCGGACAGGGAACAATCAGCCCCAGCATTTT. As protein: CSASRTGNNQPQHF.

A few counts support this clonotype. The CDR3 coding sequence is TGTGCCAGCAGCTGGACTAGCGGGAGTGTGAATGAGCAGTTCTTC. Translated: CASSWTSGSVNEQFF. The rearrangement links TRBV11-2 to TRBJ2-1, with 13 bases that match TRBD2. The V gene end was trimmed by 4 bases and the J gene end by 7 bases; junction bases not matched to a gene: 4. The CDR3 spans 15 residues. From germline, CDR1 is SGHAT and CDR2 FQNNGV.

This clonotype has a handful of counts. The chain combines TRBV6-5 with TRBJ2-7; D is possibly TRBD1 (5 bases). The germline V gene has CDR1 MNHEY and CDR2 SVGAGI. Deletions cut 2 bases from V and 6 bases from J, with 8 bases between. CDR3 length equals 12 residues. The CDR3 sequence: CASSYKGLEQYF. The CDR3 nucleotides read TGTGCCAGCAGTTACAAGGGGCTCGAGCAGTACTTC.

The chain is built from TRBV29-1 and TRBJ2-5; 12 bases line up with TRBD1. The CDR3 is 14 residues long. Unmatched junction bases numbered 10, after V lost 3 bases and J lost 11 bases. CDR1 SQVTM and CDR2 ANQGSEA come from the germline V gene. CDR3 residues: CSVEGQGANNEQYF. The CDR3 region has the DNA TGCAGCGTTGAGGGACAGGGGGCCAACAATGAGCAGTACTTC.

The CDR3 nucleotides are TGTGCCAGCAGCCAAGATAAGGTTCGAGGGACTAGCGGGACCTACGAGCAGTACTTC. This sequence encodes CASSQDKVRGTSGTYEQYF. The genes are TRBV4-2 and TRBJ2-7; 13 bases fit TRBD2. The CDR3 is 19 residues long. Germline V gene sequence: CDR1 LGHNA, CDR2 YNFKEQ. With 0 bases clipped from V and 2 bases from J, the junction kept 10 bases outside the gene matches.

This clonotype has a handful of counts. V gene TRBV27 combines with J gene TRBJ1-1, with TRBD1 matching 7 bases. The germline V gene encodes CDR1 MNHEY and CDR2 SMNVEV (reference sequence). The CDR3 extends over 18 amino acids. After removal of 6 bases from V and 0 bases from J, the junction contained 16 bases not matched to a gene. CDR3 sequence (DNA): TGTGCCAGCAGGCAGGGCAGACAGGGACTCCCAATGAACACTGAAGCTTTCTTT. Its translation: CASRQGRQGLPMNTEAFF.